Included here is one T cell receptor (beta chain) sequence, with context. Its specificity is not known. This sample was taken from a study of graft-versus-host responses after intestinal transplantation. The assay was immunoSEQ multiplex PCR, and TCRdb's table has in-frame clones only and misses some. The table has approximately 90,000 clones, roughly 85% seen once. The germline V gene encodes CDR1 SGHRS and CDR2 YFSETQ. V was clipped by 1 base and J by 0 bases; unmatched bases: 10. The CDR3 contains 19 residues. The genes are TRBV5-1 and TRBJ2-3, with 11 bases that match TRBD2. Sample: unstimulated CD4+ T cells sorted from spleen or lymph node cells, taken before intestinal transplant. The TCR was taken from a human donor who received an intestinal transplant. The CDR3 coding sequence is TGCGCCAGCAGCTTGATTCCCACTAGCGGGGGAACTAGCACAGATACGCAGTATTTT. This sequence encodes CASSLIPTSGGTSTDTQYF.